The 25 T cell receptor beta chains given below trace back to one sample, sequenced in a study of cytomegalovirus exposure and HLA in healthy donors. Amplification used 60 Vbeta primers and 13 Jbeta primers. Libraries were prepared by immunoSEQ multiplex PCR; TCRdb keeps only in-frame clonotypes and omits some of them. The table has roughly 180,000 clones, 84% seen once. Sequenced sample: PBMCs. The receptors here all came from a man aged 18 to 29 in good health and CMV-seronegative.

This CDR3 is CASSATNRGLSDTQYF. CDR3 sequence (DNA): TGTGCCAGCAGCGCGACTAACAGGGGCCTCTCAGATACGCAGTATTTT. The rearrangement uses TRBV9 and TRBJ2-3; 7 bases map to TRBD1. CDR1 SGDLS and CDR2 YYNGEE come from the germline V gene. The ends lost 3 bases at V and 4 bases at J; junction bases unmatched: 11. The CDR3 spans 16 residues.

The genes are TRBV10-1 and TRBJ2-1; TRBD2 agrees at 13 bases. The junction had 9 bases not matched to a gene; V was cut back by 4 bases and J by 6 bases. There are 17 residues in the CDR3. CDR1 is WNHNN, CDR2 SYGVQD, per germline (reference sequence). The CDR3, as DNA: TGCGCCAGCAGTGTTGGGGGACTAGCGGGGTTCTTCAATGAGCAGTTCTTC. This encodes CASSVGGLAGFFNEQFF.

V and J are TRBV5-1 and TRBJ2-1; 9 bases are shared with TRBD1. Trimming cost V 5 bases and J 8 bases; bases outside gene matches: 8. The CDR3 has 14 residues. Looked up from germline, CDR1 is SGHRS and CDR2 is YFSETQ. The DNA for the CDR3 is TGCGCCAGCAGAACCGGACAGGGGATGGATGAGCAGTTCTTC. Residues: CASRTGQGMDEQFF.

V is TRBV7-6 and J is TRBJ2-5, with 8 bases matching TRBD2. The CDR3 length is 16 residues. V gave up 5 bases and J gave up 5 bases; unmatched junction bases: 13. Germline V lookup: CDR1 SGHVS, CDR2 FNYEAQ. As DNA, the CDR3 is TGTGCCAGCAGCCCCCGGTCGGGAGCGGGGGACGAGACCCAGTACTTC. Translated, it gives CASSPRSGAGDETQYF.

This clone was observed a few times. The chain links TRBV4-3 to TRBJ1-1; D is possibly TRBD1 (6 bases). Germline CDR1 is LGHNA and CDR2 is YSLEER. V shed 6 bases and J shed 7 bases, with 12 bases lying between them. This CDR3 has 12 amino acids. CDR3 sequence reads: CASRKGDYEAFF. The CDR3 DNA follows: TGCGCCAGCAGAAAGGGGGACTATGAAGCTTTCTTT.

Details on this clone: One end of the junction is discordant with germline, which a read error may explain. This sequence joins TRBV7-7 and TRBJ2-7; 14 bases align to TRBD2. The CDR3 is 15 amino acids. Germline CDR1 and CDR2: SSHAT and FNYEAQ (reference sequence). As DNA, the CDR3 is TGTGCTAGCAGCCCCGGGACTAGCGGGAGCTACGAGCAGTACTTC. It encodes CASSPGTSGSYEQYF.

This rearrangement joins TRBV28 to TRBJ2-7; 7 bases are a match to TRBD1. The germline gives CDR1 MDHEN, CDR2 SYDVKM. The CDR3 contains 15 residues. Trimming at V came to 2 bases and at J to 1 base, leaving 5 bases not matched to a gene. CDR3 residues: CASSLPAGGSYEQYF. CDR3 nucleotide sequence: TGTGCCAGCAGTTTACCCGCAGGGGGATCCTACGAGCAGTACTTC.

This clone was detected only once. This sequence joins TRBV19 and TRBJ2-3; TRBD2 aligns across 9 bases. The CDR3 contains 15 residues. From germline, CDR1 is LNHDA and CDR2 SQIVND (reference sequence). V dropped 6 bases and J dropped 9; count of bases not matched to a gene: 13. CDR3 DNA sequence: TGTGCCAGTAGGGCGGGAGGGGGGCAGAGGAAAACGCAGTATTTT. Protein: CASRAGGGQRKTQYF.

J is TRBJ2-3 and V is TRBV7-3; D possibly corresponds to TRBD1 (5 bases). Between the trimmed V and J ends, which lost 2 bases and 1 base, there was a span of 10 bases. CDR1 and CDR2 from the germline V gene are SGHTA and FQGTGA. The CDR3 spans 15 residues. CDR3 DNA: TGTGCCAGCAGCTTATTGGGGCCGGGCACAGATACGCAGTATTTT. Protein product: CASSLLGPGTDTQYF.

The J gene is TRBJ2-5, the V gene TRBV7-9; no definite D call. The CDR3 is 14 amino acids. Trimming pared 0 bases from V and 1 base from J, leaving 6 bases between. CDR1 and CDR2 from the germline V gene are SEHNR and FQNEAQ (reference sequence). The CDR3 region is CASSLANGQETQYF. The CDR3 bases are TGTGCCAGCAGCTTAGCGAACGGCCAAGAGACCCAGTACTTC.

The chain combines TRBV16 with TRBJ1-2; D may be TRBD1 (6 bases). Between the trimmed V and J ends, which lost 2 bases and 6 bases, there was a span of 10 bases. Germline CDR1 KGHSY, CDR2 FQNENV. This CDR3 is 13 amino acids long. CDR3 nucleotides: TGTGCCAGCAGCCAAGACAGGTTAGATGGCTACACCTTC. This encodes CASSQDRLDGYTF. Filled out from reference TRBV16 and TRBJ1-2, the complete variable domain reads GEEVAQTPKHLVRGEGQKAKLYCAPIKGHSYVFWYQQVLKNEFKFLISFQNENVFDETGMPKERFSAKCLPNSPCSLEIQATKLEDSAVYFCASSQDRLDGYTFGSGTRLTVV.

About this clone itself: Other DNA sequences from this sample encode an identical CDR3 as well. CDR3 residues: CASSLAGESSYNEQFF. CDR3 sequence (DNA): TGCGCCAGCAGCTTGGCCGGGGAAAGCTCCTACAATGAGCAGTTCTTC. This chain uses TRBV5-1 with TRBJ2-1; D may be TRBD2 (5 bases). Trimming took off 0 bases at V and 0 bases at J, with 10 bases between the two ends. The CDR3 runs to 16 residues. Germline assignment: CDR1 SGHRS and CDR2 YFSETQ.

This chain connects TRBV10-3 to TRBJ1-1; D call uncertain. V was pared by 4 bases and J by 1 base, with 22 bases between. Germline CDR1 reads ENHRY; CDR2 reads SYGVKD. CDR3 length equals 18 residues. The CDR3 DNA follows: TGTGCCATCAGTGGTGTCGGCGGACCGAATAGCGGGAACACTGAAGCTTTCTTT. Residues: CAISGVGGPNSGNTEAFF.

The gene calls are TRBV18 and TRBJ2-2, with D possibly being TRBD2 (5 bases). V lost 5 bases and J lost 4, with 17 bases in between. The CDR3 runs to 16 residues. Germline CDR1 reads KGHSH; CDR2 reads LQKENI. CDR3 coding DNA: TGTGCCAGCTCATCCCTGGGAGCGGAGGCCACCGGGGAGCTGTTTTTT. Translated, it gives CASSSLGAEATGELFF.

As concerns this clone: Other DNA sequences in the same sample also yield this CDR3. The rearrangement links TRBV28 to TRBJ2-3; TRBD1 matches at 9 bases. V gave up 4 bases and J gave up 3 bases; unmatched junction bases: 5. This CDR3 region has 15 residues. Germline CDR1 reads MDHEN; CDR2 reads SYDVKM. CDR3 coding DNA: TGTGCCAGCAGTTCCCCGGGACAGGGTACAGATACGCAGTATTTT. Its protein is CASSSPGQGTDTQYF.

The chain has TRBV29-1 and TRBJ1-5, with D possibly matching TRBD1 (6 bases). The CDR3 length is 14 residues. Trimming removed 4 bases from V and 3 bases from J, with 13 bases in between. The V gene's germline CDR1 is SQVTM and CDR2 ANQGSEA. CDR3 protein: CSVAAGENNQPQHF. The CDR3 DNA reads as TGCAGCGTTGCGGCAGGGGAGAACAATCAGCCCCAGCATTTT.

As regards this clone: Other DNA sequences in the sample encode the same CDR3. The chain uses TRBV6-6 and TRBJ1-6; D not certain. Between the trimmed V and J ends, which lost 4 bases and 6 bases, there was a span of 13 bases. The CDR3 spans 15 residues. CDR1 and CDR2 (germline): MNHNY, SVGAGI (reference sequence). This CDR3 is CASSFDSRINSPLHF. CDR3 DNA sequence: TGTGCCAGCAGTTTCGACTCGAGAATTAATTCACCCCTCCACTTT.

The V gene is TRBV15, the J gene TRBJ2-7; D not resolved. Germline V gives CDR1 LNHNV, CDR2 YYDKDF (reference sequence). The V end was cut by 5 bases, the J end by 4 bases, with 12 bases between. The CDR3 spans 13 residues. This CDR3 reads CATSLILFYEQYF. The CDR3, as DNA: TGTGCCACCAGCCTTATTCTATTTTACGAGCAGTACTTC.

The J gene is TRBJ1-4, the V gene TRBV6-1; the match to TRBD1 covers 7 bases. Germline V gives CDR1 MNHNS, CDR2 SASEGT. V trimming: 5 bases; J trimming: 5 bases; junction bases outside the gene matches: 8. The CDR3 contains 15 residues. The CDR3 coding sequence is TGTGCCAGCAGTACCCCGGGACAGCTGAATGAAAAACTGTTTTTT. This encodes CASSTPGQLNEKLFF.

Only one count was recorded for this clone. V usage is TRBV7-2 and J usage is TRBJ2-7; tentative D call: TRBD1 (5 bases). V shed 5 bases and J shed 6 bases, with 11 bases lying between them. The CDR3 totals 12 residues. CDR1 is SGHTA and CDR2 is FQGNSA in the germline V gene. The CDR3 bases are TGTGCCAGCAGCCACGCAGGGTCCGAGCAGTACTTC. The encoded protein is CASSHAGSEQYF.

The chain combines TRBV19 with TRBJ2-2, with 8 positions matching TRBD2. The CDR3 is made up of 16 amino acids. After removal of 6 bases from V and 5 bases from J, the junction contained 11 bases not matched to a gene. Germline CDR1 is LNHDA and CDR2 is SQIVND (reference sequence). CDR3: CASRSWREERTGELFF. CDR3 DNA: TGTGCCAGTAGAAGTTGGCGGGAGGAGAGAACCGGGGAGCTGTTTTTT.

The chain is built from TRBV6-1 and TRBJ2-7, with 8 bases fitting TRBD1. From germline, CDR1 is MNHNS and CDR2 SASEGT. With 7 bases clipped from V and 2 bases from J, the junction kept 7 bases outside the gene matches. This CDR3 is built from 14 residues. In nucleotides, the CDR3 is TGTGCCAGCACTACAACAGGGGGAGCCTACGAGCAGTACTTC. Protein product: CASTTTGGAYEQYF.

Points on this clone: The same CDR3 arises from other DNA sequences in this sample as well. This rearrangement joins TRBV19 to TRBJ2-3; a possible D gene is TRBD1 (5 bases). Germline V gene sequence: CDR1 LNHDA, CDR2 SQIVND (reference sequence). The CDR3 has 14 amino acids. V was clipped by 2 bases and J by 0 bases, with 6 bases between them. The CDR3 is CASSIPGSTDTQYF. Here the CDR3 DNA reads TGTGCCAGTAGTATACCAGGGAGCACAGATACGCAGTATTTT.

The chain employs TRBV7-9 and TRBJ2-3; no definite D call. Germline V lookup: CDR1 SEHNR, CDR2 FQNEAQ (reference sequence). V lost 1 base to trimming and J lost 4 bases, with 18 bases between them. The CDR3 contains 17 residues. The CDR3 is CASSLVFAEMLADTQYF. The CDR3 DNA follows: TGTGCCAGCAGCTTAGTGTTTGCGGAAATGCTCGCAGATACGCAGTATTTT.

Only one count was recorded for this clone. The sample contains more than one DNA sequence encoding this CDR3. This chain joins TRBV5-1 and TRBJ2-5, with 10 bases lining up with TRBD1. Germline V CDR1 and CDR2: SGHRS, YFSETQ. V was pared by 5 bases and J by 6 bases, with 13 bases of the junction left unmatched. CDR3 size: 16 residues. Here the CDR3 reads CASRDPGQGWGKTQYF. Here the CDR3 DNA reads TGCGCCAGCAGAGACCCGGGACAGGGGTGGGGAAAGACCCAGTACTTC. Looking up the rest from reference TRBV5-1 and TRBJ2-5 gives the full variable domain: KAGVTQTPRYLIKTRGQQVTLSCSPISGHRSVSWYQQTPGQGLQFLFEYFSETQRNKGNFPGRFSGRQFSNSRSEMNVSTLELGDSALYLCASRDPGQGWGKTQYFGPGTRLLVL.